Presented here are 8 T cell receptor beta chains from one specimen sequenced in a study of blood T cell repertoires in COVID-19. Produced via immunoSEQ multiplex PCR; TCRdb's table is partial and in-frame only. The sample yields some 330,000 clones, about 87% seen once. Source material: PBMCs or T cells enriched from blood (not recorded which). Receptor source: a man aged 35 to 55 in a cohort exposed to, infected with or recovered from COVID-19 (not recorded which).

This clone was observed many times. This chain joins TRBV11-2 and TRBJ2-1, with 7 bases that match TRBD2. V trimming: 6 bases; J trimming: 5 bases; junction bases outside the gene matches: 13. Germline lookup yields CDR1 SGHAT and CDR2 FQNNGV. This CDR3 contains 16 residues. The CDR3 here is CASRNPGTKKDNEQFF. CDR3 sequence (DNA): TGTGCCAGCAGGAATCCCGGGACTAAGAAAGACAATGAGCAGTTCTTC.

V gene TRBV19 combines with J gene TRBJ1-4, with D perhaps matching TRBD1 (6 bases). V was pared by 3 bases and J by 7 bases, with 12 bases between. Germline CDR1 is LNHDA and CDR2 is SQIVND (reference sequence). The CDR3 length is 14 residues. The CDR3 bases are TGTGCCAGTAGTATCTGGGGGCTTGGTGAAAAACTGTTTTTT. It encodes CASSIWGLGEKLFF.

The rearrangement joins TRBV28 to TRBJ1-2, with 8 bases identical to TRBD1. Germline lookup yields CDR1 MDHEN and CDR2 SYDVKM. Trimming took 6 bases from V and 6 from J; bases not matched to a gene: 12. The CDR3 covers 15 residues. CDR3 region: CASRYHRTGNDGYTF. In nucleotides, the CDR3 is TGTGCCAGCAGATATCACCGGACAGGGAACGATGGCTACACCTTC.

This clone turned up a few times. The CDR3 sequence: CASSLPNMNTEAFF. In DNA, the CDR3 is TGTGCCAGCAGCCTCCCCAACATGAACACTGAAGCTTTCTTT. V is TRBV7-2 and J is TRBJ1-1; no definite D call. Trimming shortened V by 5 bases and J by 0 bases, and 10 bases separated the two germline ends. Germline V gene sequence: CDR1 SGHTA, CDR2 FQGNSA. The CDR3 sequence is 14 residues long.

The rearrangement uses TRBV29-1 and TRBJ2-7; 9 bases are a match to TRBD1. V shed 6 bases and J 5 bases; nucleotides not matched to a gene: 2. Germline V gene lookup returns CDR1 SQVTM and CDR2 ANQGSEA. This CDR3 comprises 11 residues. The CDR3 is CSVGQGDEQYF. The CDR3 DNA reads TGCAGCGTGGGACAGGGAGACGAGCAGTACTTC.

V is TRBV1 and J is TRBJ2-7; the table's D gene call, TRBD2, was not cross checked with the DNA. TRBV1 is listed as a pseudogene. CDR3 size: 14 residues. The CDR3 nucleotides are TGCACCAGCAGCCACACAAGTAGCGGATACGAGCAGTACTTC. Its protein is CTSSHTSSGYEQYF.

This clone was detected a few times. The V call is TRBV30, the J call TRBJ2-1; TRBD2 might be the D (5 bases). Trimming took 0 bases from V and 10 from J, leaving 19 bases between them. This CDR3 spans 15 amino acids. Germline V lookup: CDR1 GTSNPN, CDR2 SVGIG (reference sequence). In nucleotides, the CDR3 is TGTGCCTGGAGTGTAATGGACTTGTTTCCAAGGGAGCAGTTCTTC. The encoded protein is CAWSVMDLFPREQFF.

The chain couples TRBV11-2 to TRBJ2-1; TRBD2 aligns across 10 bases. J gave up 8 bases and V 5 bases, and 12 bases lay outside the gene matches. The CDR3 totals 16 residues. CDR1 SGHAT and CDR2 FQNNGV come from the germline V gene. This CDR3 reads CASSRLGAAGGYEQFF. Here the CDR3 DNA reads TGTGCCAGCAGCCGGTTAGGTGCAGCGGGAGGGTATGAGCAGTTCTTC.